A selection of T cell receptor beta chains follows, all from one sample in a study of OX40 agonist ivuxolimab in advanced cancers. Repertoires were generated with immunoSEQ multiplex PCR, while TCRdb's copy carries only in-frame clones and drops some. In the table there are about 82,000 clones, about 91% of which are singletons. Sequencing used CD4+ or CD8+ T cells sorted from blood, obtained in a trial of the OX40 agonist ivuxolimab. These receptors were obtained from an adult with an advanced solid tumor such as melanoma, head and neck, liver or kidney cancer. Each CDR3 is given with its conserved first and last residue. Fields, in order: CDR3 protein, CDR3 DNA, J gene, clone size, V gene, D gene. The D gene is left open where the match is weak. Part of the rows lack a size; the others show once, few, many or a class for expanded clones.

CASSLDLQGAEQFF | TGTGCCAGCAGCTTAGATTTGCAGGGCGCTGAGCAGTTCTTC | TRBJ2-1 | NA | TRBV11-2 | NA
CASSSGLAGAVDTQYF | TGCGCCAGCAGCTCGGGACTAGCGGGAGCGGTTGATACGCAGTATTTT | TRBJ2-3 | few | TRBV5-1 | TRBD2
CASSFQGRSEAFF | TGTGCCAGCAGCTTCCAGGGAAGGTCTGAAGCTTTCTTT | TRBJ1-1 | NA | TRBV7-8 | NA
CASSAQGGNTEAFF | TGTGCCAGTAGTGCCCAGGGGGGGAACACTGAAGCTTTCTTT | TRBJ1-1 | NA | TRBV19 | TRBD1
CAISESRQGPEKLFF | TGTGCCATCAGTGAGTCTAGGCAGGGCCCAGAAAAACTGTTTTTT | TRBJ1-4 | NA | TRBV10-3 | NA
CASSQNQNYGYTF | TGTGCCAGCAGCCAAAACCAGAACTATGGCTACACCTTC | TRBJ1-2 | NA | TRBV5-6 | NA
CASSQYEQYF | TGTGCCAGCAGTCAATACGAGCAGTACTTC | TRBJ2-7 | NA | TRBV28 | NA
CASSIHATNEKLFF | TGTGCCAGCAGCATTCATGCAACTAATGAAAAACTGTTTTTT | TRBJ1-4 | NA | TRBV6-1 | NA
CSVNRQGGTQYF | TGCAGCGTCAACAGACAGGGGGGTACGCAGTATTTT | TRBJ2-3 | NA | TRBV29-1 | TRBD1
CASSLDRGATDTQYF | TGTGCTAGCAGCTTAGATAGGGGGGCCACAGATACGCAGTATTTT | TRBJ2-3 | NA | TRBV7-7 | NA
CASSERLERDTQYF | TGTGCCAGCAGTGAACGACTAGAGCGGGATACGCAGTATTTT | TRBJ2-3 | once | TRBV2 | NA
CASRRGTGGEKTQYF | TGTGCCAGCAGGAGGGGGACAGGGGGCGAGAAGACCCAGTACTTC | TRBJ2-5 | once | TRBV2 | TRBD1
CASSSRTSGSWETQYF | TGTGCCAGCAGCTCTCGGACTAGCGGGAGCTGGGAGACCCAGTACTTC | TRBJ2-5 | NA | TRBV9 | TRBD2
CASSGGQGYNEQFF | TGCGCCAGCAGTGGGGGACAGGGGTACAATGAGCAGTTCTTC | TRBJ2-1 | NA | TRBV10-1 | TRBD1
CASSFPSGRPPEQYF | TGTGCCAGCAGCTTCCCTAGCGGGAGGCCCCCTGAGCAGTACTTC | TRBJ2-7 | NA | TRBV7-2 | TRBD2
CASSGQTSSYNEQFF | TGTGCCAGCAGTGGACAGACGAGCTCCTACAATGAGCAGTTCTTC | TRBJ2-1 | NA | TRBV6-1 | NA